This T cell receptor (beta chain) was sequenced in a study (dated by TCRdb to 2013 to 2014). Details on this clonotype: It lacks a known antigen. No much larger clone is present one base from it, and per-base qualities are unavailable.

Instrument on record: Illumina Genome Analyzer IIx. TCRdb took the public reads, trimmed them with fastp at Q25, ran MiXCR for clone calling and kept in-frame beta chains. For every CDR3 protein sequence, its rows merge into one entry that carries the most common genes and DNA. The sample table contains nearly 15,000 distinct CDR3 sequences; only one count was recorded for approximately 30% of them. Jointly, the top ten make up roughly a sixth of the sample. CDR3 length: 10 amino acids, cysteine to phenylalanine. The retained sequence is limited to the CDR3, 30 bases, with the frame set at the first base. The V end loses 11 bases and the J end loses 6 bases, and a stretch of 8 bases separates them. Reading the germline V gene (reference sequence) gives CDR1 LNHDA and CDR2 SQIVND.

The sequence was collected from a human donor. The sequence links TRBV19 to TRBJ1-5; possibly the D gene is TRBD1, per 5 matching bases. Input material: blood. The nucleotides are TGTGCCTGGCAGGGTCAGCCCCAGCATTTT. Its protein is CAWQGQPQHF.